Each of the 6 T cell receptor beta chains below was sequenced from the same sample in a study of blood T cell repertoires in COVID-19. The method was immunoSEQ multiplex PCR; TCRdb's version includes in-frame clones alone and lacks a portion of them. The sample records 90,000 to 120,000 clones, approximately 88% being singletons. The sample comprised peripheral blood. These receptors were taken from a woman in her sixties with acute or convalescent COVID-19.

The J gene is TRBJ1-1, the V gene TRBV9; D might be TRBD1 (6 bases). Germline lookup yields CDR1 SGDLS and CDR2 YYNGEE. V was trimmed by 4 bases and J by 2 bases, leaving 15 bases between them. CDR3 length: 15 amino acids. CDR3: CASSSTAGGNTEAFF. The CDR3, as DNA: TGTGCCAGCAGCTCAACGGCGGGGGGCAACACTGAAGCTTTCTTT.

The V and J genes are TRBV10-2 and TRBJ2-2; D gene ambiguous. Germline CDR1 is WSHSY and CDR2 is SAAADI. This CDR3 region has 14 residues. Trimming cost V 4 bases and J 6 bases, with 12 bases left between them. In DNA form, the CDR3 reads TGCGCCAGCAGTGTCCTTAGTGGGCCCGGGGAGCTGTTTTTT. Its translation: CASSVLSGPGELFF.

The chain joins TRBV7-2 to TRBJ2-6, with D unclear. Trimming cost V 2 bases and J 0 bases, with 8 bases left between them. CDR3 length: 16 residues. Per germline, CDR1 SGHTA and CDR2 FQGNSA. CDR3 sequence (DNA): TGTGCCAGCAGCTTATCAGGAAACTCTGGGGCCAACGTCCTGACTTTC. This sequence encodes CASSLSGNSGANVLTF. Variable domain in full (rest from reference TRBV7-2 and TRBJ2-6): GAGVSQSPSNKVTEKGKDVELRCDPISGHTALYWYRQSLGQGLEFLIYFQGNSAPDKSGLPSDRFSAERTGGSVSTLTIQRTQQEDSAVYLCASSLSGNSGANVLTFGAGSRLTVL.

The rearrangement joins TRBV7-9 to TRBJ1-4; 7 nucleotides agree with TRBD1. The CDR3 is 18 residues long. Per germline, CDR1 SEHNR and CDR2 FQNEAQ (reference sequence). V lost 5 bases and J lost 1; bases outside the gene matches: 13. CDR3 in amino acids: CASSLIQGSLVTNEKLFF. Here the CDR3 DNA reads TGTGCCAGCAGCCTCATACAGGGGTCTTTAGTAACTAATGAAAAACTGTTTTTT.

The chain employs TRBV27 and TRBJ2-7; TRBD2 matches at 8 bases. Germline CDR1 is MNHEY and CDR2 is SMNVEV (reference sequence). The V gene end was trimmed by 6 bases and the J gene end by 2 bases; junction bases not matched to a gene: 6. This CDR3 is built from 14 residues. The CDR3 DNA reads TGTGCCAGCAGCCCAGCGGGAGAGGCCTACGAGCAGTACTTC. Translation: CASSPAGEAYEQYF.

The chain is built from TRBV28 and TRBJ2-1, with 16 bases aligning to TRBD2. Germline values: CDR1 MDHEN, CDR2 SYDVKM. With 5 bases clipped from V and 8 bases from J, the junction kept 6 bases outside the gene matches. The CDR3 is 16 residues long. In DNA form, the CDR3 reads TGTGCCAGCAGTCCCTTGGGACTAGCGGGAGGGTATGAGCAGTTCTTC. Translated: CASSPLGLAGGYEQFF.